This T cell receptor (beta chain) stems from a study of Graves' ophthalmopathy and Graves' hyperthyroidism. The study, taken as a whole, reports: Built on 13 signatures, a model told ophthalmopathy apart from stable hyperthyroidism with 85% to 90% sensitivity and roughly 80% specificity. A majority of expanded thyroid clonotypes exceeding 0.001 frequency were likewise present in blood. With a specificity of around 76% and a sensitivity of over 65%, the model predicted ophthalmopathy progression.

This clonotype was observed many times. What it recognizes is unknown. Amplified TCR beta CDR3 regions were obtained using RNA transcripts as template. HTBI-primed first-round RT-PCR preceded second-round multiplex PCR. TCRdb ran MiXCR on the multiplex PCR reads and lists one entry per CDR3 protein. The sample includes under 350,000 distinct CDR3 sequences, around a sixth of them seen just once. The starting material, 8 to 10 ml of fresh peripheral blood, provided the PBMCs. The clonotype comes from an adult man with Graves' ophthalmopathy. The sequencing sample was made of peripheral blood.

The CDR3, as DNA: TGTGCCAGCAGCCCCCGTACCACTGAAGCTTTCTTT. Protein: CASSPRTTEAFF. V and J are TRBV7-8 and TRBJ1-1; no clear D gene. V dropped 5 bases and J dropped 4 bases, with 8 bases sitting between them. In germline, CDR1 is SGHVS, CDR2 FQNEAQ. The CDR3 spans 12 residues.